This T cell receptor (beta chain) was identified in a study of OX40 agonist ivuxolimab in advanced cancers. Trimming shortened V by 6 bases and J by 0 bases, and 15 bases separated the two germline ends. The CDR3 length is 15 residues. The germline V gene has CDR1 MNHEY and CDR2 SVGAGI. The protocol was immunoSEQ multiplex PCR, while the TCRdb copy is restricted to in-frame clones and leaves out a portion. Of some 79,000 clones in the sample, roughly nine tenths were seen once. The chain carries TRBV6-5 and TRBJ2-7; D is perhaps TRBD1 or TRBD2 (6 bases each). This clonotype was obtained from an adult with an advanced solid tumor such as melanoma, head and neck, liver or kidney cancer. The source was CD4+ or CD8+ T cells sorted from blood, collected in a trial of the OX40 agonist ivuxolimab. CDR3 DNA: TGTGCCAGCAGGGGGGGCCGGATTTCCTCCTACGAGCAGTACTTC. Translating gives CASRGGRISSYEQYF.